This TCR beta chain emerged from a study of Tregs in tolerant kidney transplant recipients. Across the whole study: Mixed chimerism was transient after nonmyeloablative marrow transplants from related graft donors.

The method was immunoSEQ multiplex PCR; TCRdb's version includes in-frame clones alone and lacks a portion of them. Here the sample spans 60,000 to 75,000 clones, 80% to 90% being singletons. CD4+CD25+CD127- Tregs, CD4+CD25- non-Tregs, CD4 and CD8 cells were sorted. V lost 0 bases, J lost 2 bases, and 3 bases stayed unmatched. Per germline, CDR1 LNHNV and CDR2 YYDKDF (reference sequence). The CDR3 has 17 residues. Sequencing was performed on Tregs from blood, taken before the transplant. The receptor was derived from a human donor who received a combined kidney and bone marrow transplant. The chain uses TRBV15 and TRBJ2-1; 11 positions match TRBD2. Here the CDR3 DNA reads TGTGCCACCAGCAGAGATCCTAGCGGGAGGCCCTACAATGAGCAGTTCTTC. Encoded protein: CATSRDPSGRPYNEQFF.